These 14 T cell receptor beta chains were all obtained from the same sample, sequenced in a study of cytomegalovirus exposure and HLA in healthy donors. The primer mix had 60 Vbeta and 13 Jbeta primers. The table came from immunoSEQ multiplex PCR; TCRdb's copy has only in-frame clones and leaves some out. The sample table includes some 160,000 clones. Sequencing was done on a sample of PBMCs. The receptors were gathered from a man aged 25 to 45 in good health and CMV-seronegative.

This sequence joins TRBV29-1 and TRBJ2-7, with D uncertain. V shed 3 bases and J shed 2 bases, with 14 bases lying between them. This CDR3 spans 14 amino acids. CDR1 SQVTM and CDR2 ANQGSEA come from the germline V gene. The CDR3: CSVEWPGAPYEQYF. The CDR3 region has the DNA TGCAGCGTTGAGTGGCCCGGAGCCCCCTACGAGCAGTACTTC.

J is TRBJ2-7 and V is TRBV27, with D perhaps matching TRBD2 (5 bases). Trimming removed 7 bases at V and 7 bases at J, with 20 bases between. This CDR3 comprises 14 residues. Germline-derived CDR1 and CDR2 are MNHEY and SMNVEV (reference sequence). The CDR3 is CASNPAGPDPEQYF. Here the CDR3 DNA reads TGTGCCAGCAACCCGGCGGGCCCCGATCCTGAGCAGTACTTC.

As DNA, the CDR3 is TGCAGCGTTGGGACTAGCGGGAGGCCCTACAATGAGCAGTTCTTC. Its protein product is CSVGTSGRPYNEQFF. V gene TRBV29-1 combines with J gene TRBJ2-1; 14 bases match TRBD2. Germline CDR1 is SQVTM and CDR2 is ANQGSEA. The CDR3 is 15 amino acids. V was clipped by 4 bases and J by 2 bases; unmatched bases: 1.

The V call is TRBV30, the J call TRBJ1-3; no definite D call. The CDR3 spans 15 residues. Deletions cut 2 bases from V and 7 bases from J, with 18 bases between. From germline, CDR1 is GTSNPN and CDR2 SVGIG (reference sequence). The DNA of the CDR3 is TGTGCCTGGAGTCCCCTTGAACGGTCCCTCAACACCATATATTTT. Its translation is CAWSPLERSLNTIYF.

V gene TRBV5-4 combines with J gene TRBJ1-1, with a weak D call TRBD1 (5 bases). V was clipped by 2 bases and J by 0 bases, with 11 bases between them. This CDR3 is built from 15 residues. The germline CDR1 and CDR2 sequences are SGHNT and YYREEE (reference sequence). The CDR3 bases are TGTGCCAGCAGCTTCTCTCACAGGATGAACACTGAAGCTTTCTTT. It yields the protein CASSFSHRMNTEAFF.

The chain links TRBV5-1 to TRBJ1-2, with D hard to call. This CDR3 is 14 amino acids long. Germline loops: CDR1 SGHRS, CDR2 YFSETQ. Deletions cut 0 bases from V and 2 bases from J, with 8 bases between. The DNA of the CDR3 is TGCGCCAGCAGCTTGGGAGGTCAGAACTATGGCTACACCTTC. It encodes CASSLGGQNYGYTF.

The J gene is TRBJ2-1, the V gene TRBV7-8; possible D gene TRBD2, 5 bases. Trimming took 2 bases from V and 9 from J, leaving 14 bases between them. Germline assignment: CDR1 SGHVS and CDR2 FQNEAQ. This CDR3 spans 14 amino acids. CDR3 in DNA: TGTGCCAGCAGCTTATTTCGCGGGTGGGGTGAGCAGTTCTTC. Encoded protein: CASSLFRGWGEQFF.

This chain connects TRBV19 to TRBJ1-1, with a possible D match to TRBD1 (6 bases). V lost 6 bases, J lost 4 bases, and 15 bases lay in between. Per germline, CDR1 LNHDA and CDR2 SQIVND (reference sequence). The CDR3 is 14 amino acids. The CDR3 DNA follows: TGTGCCAGTAGGACAGGAGTTGAAGGCACTGAAGCTTTCTTT. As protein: CASRTGVEGTEAFF.

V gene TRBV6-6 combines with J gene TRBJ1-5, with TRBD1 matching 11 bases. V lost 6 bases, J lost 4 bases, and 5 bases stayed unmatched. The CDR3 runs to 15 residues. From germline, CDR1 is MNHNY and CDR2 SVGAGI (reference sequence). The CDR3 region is CASSPGTGGNQPQHF. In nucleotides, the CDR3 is TGTGCCAGCAGCCCCGGGACAGGGGGAAATCAGCCCCAGCATTTT.

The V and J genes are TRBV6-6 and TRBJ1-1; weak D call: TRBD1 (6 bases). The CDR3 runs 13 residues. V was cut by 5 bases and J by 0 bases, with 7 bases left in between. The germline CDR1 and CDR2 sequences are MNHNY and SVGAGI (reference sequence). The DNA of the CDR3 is TGTGCCAGCAGTCAGGGGATGAACACTGAAGCTTTCTTT. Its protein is CASSQGMNTEAFF.

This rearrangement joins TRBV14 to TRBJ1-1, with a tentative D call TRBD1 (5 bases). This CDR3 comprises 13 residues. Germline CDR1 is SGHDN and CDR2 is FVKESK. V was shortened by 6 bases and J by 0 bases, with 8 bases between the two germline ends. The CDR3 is CASRQVMNTEAFF. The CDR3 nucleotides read TGTGCCAGCAGACAGGTCATGAACACTGAAGCTTTCTTT.

The CDR3 is CASSGLIDEQFF. The DNA for the CDR3 is TGTGCCAGCAGTGGCCTTATAGATGAGCAGTTCTTC. The V call is TRBV2, the J call TRBJ2-1; unclear D gene. The V end lost 4 bases, the J end lost 8 bases, and 9 bases lay between the germline ends. Germline loops: CDR1 SNHLY, CDR2 FYNNEI. The CDR3 extends over 12 amino acids.

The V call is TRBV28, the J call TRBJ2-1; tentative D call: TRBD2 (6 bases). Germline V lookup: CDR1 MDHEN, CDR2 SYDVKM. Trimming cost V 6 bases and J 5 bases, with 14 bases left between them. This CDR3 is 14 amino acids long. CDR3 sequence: CASRREKVHNEQFF. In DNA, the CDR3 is TGTGCCAGCAGGCGGGAAAAGGTTCACAATGAGCAGTTCTTC.

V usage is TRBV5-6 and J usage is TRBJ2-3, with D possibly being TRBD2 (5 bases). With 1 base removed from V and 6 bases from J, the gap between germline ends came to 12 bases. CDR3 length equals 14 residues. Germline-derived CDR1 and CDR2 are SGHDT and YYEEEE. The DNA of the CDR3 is TGTGCCAGCAGCTTGCCCGGGGTCCCGGATACGCAGTATTTT. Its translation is CASSLPGVPDTQYF.